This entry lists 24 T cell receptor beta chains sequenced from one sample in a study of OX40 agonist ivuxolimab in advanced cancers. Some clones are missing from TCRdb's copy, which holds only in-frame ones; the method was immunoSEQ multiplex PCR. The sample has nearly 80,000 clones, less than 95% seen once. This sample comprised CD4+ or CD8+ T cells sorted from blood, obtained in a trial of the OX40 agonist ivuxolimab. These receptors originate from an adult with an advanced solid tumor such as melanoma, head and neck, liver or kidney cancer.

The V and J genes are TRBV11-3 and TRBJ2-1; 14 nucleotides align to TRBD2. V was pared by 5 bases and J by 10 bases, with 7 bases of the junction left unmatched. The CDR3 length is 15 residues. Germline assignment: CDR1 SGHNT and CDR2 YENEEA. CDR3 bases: TGTGCCAGCAGCCCTGGGACTAGCGGGGGTGGAGAGCAGTTCTTC. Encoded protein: CASSPGTSGGGEQFF.

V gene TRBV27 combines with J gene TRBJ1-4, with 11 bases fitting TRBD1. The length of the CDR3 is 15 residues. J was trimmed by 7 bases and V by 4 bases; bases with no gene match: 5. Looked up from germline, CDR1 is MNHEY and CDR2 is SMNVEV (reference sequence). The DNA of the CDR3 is TGTGCCAGCAGTTGGACAGGGGGCTTTGGTGAAAAACTGTTTTTT. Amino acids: CASSWTGGFGEKLFF.

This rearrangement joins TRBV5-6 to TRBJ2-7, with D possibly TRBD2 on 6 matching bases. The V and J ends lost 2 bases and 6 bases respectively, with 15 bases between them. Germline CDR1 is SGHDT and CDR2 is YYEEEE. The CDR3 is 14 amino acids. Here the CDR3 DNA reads TGTGCCAGCAGCTTTGTGGCCTCCGGGGGCGAGCAGTACTTC. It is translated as CASSFVASGGEQYF.

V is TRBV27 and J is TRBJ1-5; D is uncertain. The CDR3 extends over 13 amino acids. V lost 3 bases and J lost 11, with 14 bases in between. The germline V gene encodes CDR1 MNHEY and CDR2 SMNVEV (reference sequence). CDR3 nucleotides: TGTGCCAGCAGTTTTGGCACGGCTACAGCCCAGCATTTT. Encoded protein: CASSFGTATAQHF.

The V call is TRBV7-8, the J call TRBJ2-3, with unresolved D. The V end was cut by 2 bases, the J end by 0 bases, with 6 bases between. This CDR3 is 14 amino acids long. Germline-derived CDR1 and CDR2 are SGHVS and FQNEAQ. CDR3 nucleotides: TGTGCCAGCAGCTTAAAAGTTAGCACAGATACGCAGTATTTT. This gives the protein CASSLKVSTDTQYF.

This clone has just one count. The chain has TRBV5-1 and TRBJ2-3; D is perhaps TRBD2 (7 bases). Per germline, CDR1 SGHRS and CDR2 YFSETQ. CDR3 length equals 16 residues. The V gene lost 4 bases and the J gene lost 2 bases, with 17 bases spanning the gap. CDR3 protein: CASSLLKGGTTDTQYF. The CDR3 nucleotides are TGCGCCAGCAGCCTTTTGAAGGGGGGGACCACAGATACGCAGTATTTT.

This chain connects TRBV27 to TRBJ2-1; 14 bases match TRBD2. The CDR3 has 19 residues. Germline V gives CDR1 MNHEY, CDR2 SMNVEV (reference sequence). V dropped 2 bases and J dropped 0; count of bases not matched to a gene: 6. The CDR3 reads CASSLTGLAGGGSYNEQFF. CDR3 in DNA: TGTGCCAGCAGTTTAACCGGACTAGCGGGGGGCGGCTCCTACAATGAGCAGTTCTTC.

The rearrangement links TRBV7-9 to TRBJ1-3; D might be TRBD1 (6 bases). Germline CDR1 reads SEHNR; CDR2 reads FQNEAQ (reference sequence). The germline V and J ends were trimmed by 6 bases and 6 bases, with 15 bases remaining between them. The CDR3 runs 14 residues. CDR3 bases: TGTGCCAGCAGTACAGGGACTTCTATAAACACCATATATTTT. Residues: CASSTGTSINTIYF.

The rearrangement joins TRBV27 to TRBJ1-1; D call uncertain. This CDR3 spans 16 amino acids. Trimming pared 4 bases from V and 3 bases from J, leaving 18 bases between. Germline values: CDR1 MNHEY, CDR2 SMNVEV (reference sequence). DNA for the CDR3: TGTGCCAGCAGTTCCCCGTGGGTGGAGGAGGACACTGAAGCTTTCTTT. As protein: CASSSPWVEEDTEAFF.

CDR3 protein: CASSPLTGDLYGYTF. In DNA form, the CDR3 reads TGTGCCAGCTCACCACTTACAGGGGACCTCTATGGCTACACCTTC. The chain employs TRBV18 and TRBJ1-2, with 7 bases matching TRBD1. Germline V lookup: CDR1 KGHSH, CDR2 LQKENI. Trimming cost V 1 base and J 4 bases; bases outside gene matches: 6. The length of the CDR3 is 15 residues.

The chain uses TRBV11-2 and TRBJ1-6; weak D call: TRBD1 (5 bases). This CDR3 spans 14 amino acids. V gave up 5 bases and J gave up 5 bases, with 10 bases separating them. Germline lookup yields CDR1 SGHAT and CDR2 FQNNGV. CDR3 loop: CASSHPGDNSPLHF. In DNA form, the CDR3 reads TGTGCCAGCAGCCACCCGGGGGATAATTCACCCCTCCACTTT.

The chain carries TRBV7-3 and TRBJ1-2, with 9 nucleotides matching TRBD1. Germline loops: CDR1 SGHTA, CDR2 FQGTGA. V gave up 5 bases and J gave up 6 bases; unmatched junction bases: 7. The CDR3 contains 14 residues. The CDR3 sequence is CASSPQGQGDGYTF. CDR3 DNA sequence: TGTGCCAGCAGCCCCCAGGGACAGGGCGATGGCTACACCTTC.

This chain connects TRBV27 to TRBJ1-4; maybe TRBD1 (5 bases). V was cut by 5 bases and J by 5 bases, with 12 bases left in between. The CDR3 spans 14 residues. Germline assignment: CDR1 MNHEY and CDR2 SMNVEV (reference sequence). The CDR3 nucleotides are TGTGCCAGCAGTAACCGGGACCCCAATGAAAAACTGTTTTTT. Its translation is CASSNRDPNEKLFF. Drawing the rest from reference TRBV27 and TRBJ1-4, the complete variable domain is EAQVTQNPRYLITVTGKKLTVTCSQNMNHEYMSWYRQDPGLGLRQIYYSMNVEVTDKGDVPEGYKVSRKEKRNFPLILESPSPNQTSLYFCASSNRDPNEKLFFGSGTQLSVL.

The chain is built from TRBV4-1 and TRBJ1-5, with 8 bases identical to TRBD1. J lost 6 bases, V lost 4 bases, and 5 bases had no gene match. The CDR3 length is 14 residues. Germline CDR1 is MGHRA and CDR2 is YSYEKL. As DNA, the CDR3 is TGCGCCAGCAGCCCTGGACAGGGCGGTCAGCCCCAGCATTTT. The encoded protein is CASSPGQGGQPQHF.

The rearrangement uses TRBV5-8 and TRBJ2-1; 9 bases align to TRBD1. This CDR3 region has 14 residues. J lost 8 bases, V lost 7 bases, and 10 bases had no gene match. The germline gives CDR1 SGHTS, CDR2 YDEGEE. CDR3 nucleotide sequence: TGTGCCAGCTTCCGGGACAGGGAGGTCGATGAGCAGTTCTTC. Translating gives CASFRDREVDEQFF.

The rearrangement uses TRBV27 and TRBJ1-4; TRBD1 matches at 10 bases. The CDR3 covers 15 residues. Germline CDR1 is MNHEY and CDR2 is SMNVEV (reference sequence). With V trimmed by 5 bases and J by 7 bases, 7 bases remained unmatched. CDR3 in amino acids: CASSPRTGGGEKLFF. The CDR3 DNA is TGTGCCAGCAGTCCCAGGACAGGGGGAGGTGAAAAACTGTTTTTT.

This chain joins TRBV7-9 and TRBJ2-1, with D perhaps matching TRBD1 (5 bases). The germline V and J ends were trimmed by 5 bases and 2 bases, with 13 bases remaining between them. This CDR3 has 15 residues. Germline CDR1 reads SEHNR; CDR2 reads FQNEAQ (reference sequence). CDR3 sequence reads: CASSVAQGTYNEQFF. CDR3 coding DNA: TGTGCCAGCAGCGTCGCGCAGGGTACCTACAATGAGCAGTTCTTC. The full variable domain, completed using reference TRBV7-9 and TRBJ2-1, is DTGVSQNPRHKITKRGQNVTFRCDPISEHNRLYWYRQTLGQGPEFLTYFQNEAQLEKSRLLSDRFSAERPKGSFSTLEIQRTEQGDSAMYLCASSVAQGTYNEQFFGPGTRLTVL.

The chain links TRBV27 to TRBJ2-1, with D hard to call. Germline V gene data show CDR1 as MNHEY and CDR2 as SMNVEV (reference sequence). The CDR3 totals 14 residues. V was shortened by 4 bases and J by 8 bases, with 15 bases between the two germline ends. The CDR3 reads CASSSISSFHEQFF. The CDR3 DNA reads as TGTGCCAGCAGTTCTATCTCCTCCTTTCATGAGCAGTTCTTC.

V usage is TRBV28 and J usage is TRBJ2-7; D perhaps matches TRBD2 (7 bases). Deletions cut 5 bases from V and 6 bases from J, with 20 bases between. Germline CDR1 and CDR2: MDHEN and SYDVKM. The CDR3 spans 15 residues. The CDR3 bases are TGTGCCAGCAGTCAGGGGCTAGCGGCCCGGATCGAGCAGTACTTC. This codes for CASSQGLAARIEQYF.

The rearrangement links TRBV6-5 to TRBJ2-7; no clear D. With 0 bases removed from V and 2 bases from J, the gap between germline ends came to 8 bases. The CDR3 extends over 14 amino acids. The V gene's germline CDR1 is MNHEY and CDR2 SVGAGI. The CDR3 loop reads CASSYSIGPYEQYF. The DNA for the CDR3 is TGTGCCAGCAGTTACTCGATCGGGCCCTACGAGCAGTACTTC.

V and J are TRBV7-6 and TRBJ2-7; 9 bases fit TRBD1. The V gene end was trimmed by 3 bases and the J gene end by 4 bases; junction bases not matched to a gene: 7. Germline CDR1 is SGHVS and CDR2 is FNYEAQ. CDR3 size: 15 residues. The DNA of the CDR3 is TGTGCCAGCAGCTTGGAGGGACAGGGAAGATACGAGCAGTACTTC. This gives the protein CASSLEGQGRYEQYF. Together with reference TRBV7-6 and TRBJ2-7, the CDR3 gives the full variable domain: GAGVSQSPRYKVTKRGQDVALRCDPISGHVSLYWYRQALGQGPEFLTYFNYEAQQDKSGLPNDRFSAERPEGSISTLTIQRTEQRDSAMYRCASSLEGQGRYEQYFGPGTRLTVT.

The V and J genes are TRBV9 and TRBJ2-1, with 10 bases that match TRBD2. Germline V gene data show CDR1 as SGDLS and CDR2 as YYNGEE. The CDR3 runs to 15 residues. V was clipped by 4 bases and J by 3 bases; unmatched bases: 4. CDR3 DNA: TGTGCCAGCAGCCAAATAGCGGGAGGCTACAATGAGCAGTTCTTC. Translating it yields CASSQIAGGYNEQFF.

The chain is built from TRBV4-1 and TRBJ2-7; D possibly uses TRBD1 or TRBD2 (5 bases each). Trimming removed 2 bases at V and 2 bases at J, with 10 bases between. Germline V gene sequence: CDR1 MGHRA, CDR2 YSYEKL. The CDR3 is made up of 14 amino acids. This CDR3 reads CASSQPGRTYEQYF. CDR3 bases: TGCGCCAGCAGCCAACCGGGACGGACCTACGAGCAGTACTTC.

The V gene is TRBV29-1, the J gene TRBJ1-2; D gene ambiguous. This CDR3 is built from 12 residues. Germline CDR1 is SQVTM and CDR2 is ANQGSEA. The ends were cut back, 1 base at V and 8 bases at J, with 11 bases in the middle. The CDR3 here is CSVEVPIDGYTF. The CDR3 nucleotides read TGCAGCGTTGAAGTTCCGATAGACGGCTACACCTTC.